This TCR beta chain was captured by sequencing in a study of T cells after somatic rescue of genetic block. The count of this clone is one. Germline V gene lookup returns CDR1 MNHNS and CDR2 SASEGT. This CDR3 contains 14 residues. Unmatched junction bases numbered 8, after V lost 10 bases and J lost 3 bases. This table comes from immunoSEQ multiplex PCR, and its TCRdb copy is limited to in-frame clones, with some not included. The sample consists of 67,000 or so clones, around 90% of them appearing once. The genes are TRBV6-1 and TRBJ2-2; 7 bases align to TRBD1. Sequencing input: peripheral blood mononuclear cells (PBMCs). The clonotype comes from a man younger than 40. CDR3 DNA: TGTGCCATCCAGGGACAGACTCACACCGGGGAGCTGTTTTTT. Amino acids: CAIQGQTHTGELFF.